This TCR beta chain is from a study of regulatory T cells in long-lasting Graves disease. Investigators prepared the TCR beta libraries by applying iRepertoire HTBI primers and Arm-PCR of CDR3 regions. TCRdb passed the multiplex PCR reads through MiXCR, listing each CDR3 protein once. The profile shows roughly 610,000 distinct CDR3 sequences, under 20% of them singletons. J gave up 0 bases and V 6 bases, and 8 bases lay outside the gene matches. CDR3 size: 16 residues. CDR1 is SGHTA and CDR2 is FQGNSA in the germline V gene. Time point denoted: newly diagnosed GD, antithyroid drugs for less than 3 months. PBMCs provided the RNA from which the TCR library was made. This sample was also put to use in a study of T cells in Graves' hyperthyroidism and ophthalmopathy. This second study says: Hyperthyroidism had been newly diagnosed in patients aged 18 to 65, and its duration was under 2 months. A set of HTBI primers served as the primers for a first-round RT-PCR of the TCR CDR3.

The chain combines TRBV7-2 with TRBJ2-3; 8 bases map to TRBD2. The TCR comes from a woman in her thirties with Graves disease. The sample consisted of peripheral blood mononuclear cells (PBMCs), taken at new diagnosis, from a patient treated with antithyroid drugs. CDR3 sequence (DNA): TGTGCCAGCAGTCACCGCGGGGGGCCTAGCACAGATACGCAGTATTTT. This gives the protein CASSHRGGPSTDTQYF.